The present entry profiles one TCR beta chain with its context. Its antigen is not yet known. No base qualities exist here, and no much larger clone lies one base off it. In the germline V gene, CDR1 corresponds to SGHRS and CDR2 to YFSETQ. Trimming costs V 2 bases and J 3 bases, and their ends lie 8 bases apart. The CDR3 goes from the cysteine to the phenylalanine over 13 residues. Just CDR3 DNA is preserved here, 39 bases in frame from base 1. Preparation of the library involved the immunoSEQ multiplex PCR assay. For the multiplex PCR, a mixture combining 60 forward primers for TCR Vbeta segments and 13 reverse primers for TCR Jbeta segments was used. The CDR3 region of rearranged TCR beta genes was amplified from genomic DNA by a multiplex PCR assay. The amplified TCR beta libraries were sequenced on the Illumina HiSeq System as 87-base-pair reads. In the source study's methods: In a later analysis, tens of millions of unique TCR beta chains were counted across the 500 to 850 repertoires, and roughly 11 million of these chains were shared by at least two donors. Raw reads were error-corrected and collapsed into unique sequences with a nearest-neighbor algorithm that merged closely related sequences to remove PCR and sequencing errors. To assign V, D and J gene segments, CDR3 sequences were aligned to IMGT reference sequences. For a sequence to be retained, a match of at least six nucleotides was required to both a V gene segment and a J gene segment. A rearrangement counted as productive if the CDR3 had no stop codons and remained in frame with V and J, and every other rearrangement counted as non-productive. CDR3 was defined according to IMGT convention as the region running from the second conserved V-encoded cysteine to the conserved J-encoded phenylalanine. The earlier analysis of approximately 500 of the donors excluded sequences that lacked an unambiguous match to a single V gene segment. In an earlier analysis of 450 to 750 of the donors, a V segment was called functional when productive rearrangements were above 56.7%, and segregating when the standard deviation between donors exceeded 5%. A statistical classification framework was built for diagnosing cytomegalovirus status from the catalog of TCR beta chain sequences. In a later analysis, V and J genes were assigned by comparing TCR nucleotide sequences against IMGT/GENE-DB human TR gene sequences. In a later analysis, CDR3 sequences and most-parsimonious VDJ recombination scenarios were assigned using the TCRdist pipeline. A later analysis defined each TCR beta chain by its CDR3 amino acid sequence plus V-gene family, and excluded reads lacking a unique V-gene family. In a later analysis, 450 to 600 highly shared, low-generation-probability nucleotide sequences were removed to address suspected cross-contamination and a sequencing artifact. In a later analysis, a clonal expansion index for each public chain was calculated from normalized within-repertoire ranks of inferred template counts. In a later analysis, generation probabilities were computed with a VDJ recombination model fitted to out-of-frame rearrangements, and the resulting probabilities were checked against IGoR. In a later analysis, hypergeometric tests were used to score TCR-TCR, TCR-HLA and TCR-CMV co-occurrence, with a repertoire-size bias correction applied to TCR pairs. False discovery rates were estimated in a later analysis by permuting HLA or CMV assignments 20 times. In a later analysis, co-occurring TCRs were grouped using DBSCAN, with TCRdist sequence similarity added in when clustering inside HLA-allele-positive subsets. Repertoires with fewer than 30,000 or more than 120,000 public chains were left out of co-occurrence clustering, as were five repertoires with anomalous nucleotide sharing. Drawn from immuneACCESS, this table holds only the in-frame rearrangements with V and J called that TCRdb kept. Clones are partly lost; checked studies trace under half to an unresolved V gene and leave the rest unexplained. Clonal size and the V and J genes are those of that table, whereas D and trimming came from the DNA. The table for this sample lists under 250,000 clones; more than 65% of them were counted only once. Less than 2% of the sample is in the top ten clones.

These data originate in a study of cytomegalovirus exposure and HLA in healthy donors (dated 2017 in TCRdb). Study-level background: In an earlier analysis of approximately 640 of the donors, about 270 Gb of sequence data and 90 million to 120 million unique TCR beta sequences from 180 million or so T cells were reported. High-throughput TCR immunosequencing, statistical association of individual TCRs with disease status, and machine learning were combined to predict cytomegalovirus infection status. Because of strong linkage in the cohort, a handful of DR-DQ haplotypes were treated as single units for association and clustering. The T cell repertoires of several hundred subjects were profiled by immunosequencing and related to cytomegalovirus serostatus. A separate validation cohort of some 130 different subjects was used in addition to the 666-subject first cohort. Of the roughly 420 genotyped donors, 70% to 90% were placed in the genetic ancestry cluster associated with self-reported Caucasian donors. In a later genetic analysis, genome-wide SNP genotypes for about 55% of the roughly 700 donors were used, and that subset was treated as a discovery cohort. In the later analysis, no new phenotypic data were used to find candidate immune exposures; instead, reliance was placed on TCR beta sequences and their occurrence across donors. Donor age, sex, ethnicity and CMV serostatus were compiled alongside the repertoire data. Typing coverage differed by locus: A, B, C, DRB1 and DQB1 were typed in about 629-630 donors, DQA1 in about 500, DPA1 in around 610, and DPB1 in approximately 450. An early release that covered approximately 600 HLA-typed donors contained about 300 gigabases of sequencing data and tens of millions of unique TCR sequences. An earlier analysis of around 540 of the donors applied high-throughput TCR beta sequencing to assess whether each TCR beta V gene segment acted as functional or pseudogenic. In a later analysis, previously published TCR beta repertoires from more than 500 donors were re-analyzed and high-resolution HLA genotyping was added so that TCR occurrence patterns could be studied. Class I and class II HLA loci were covered by the typing at four-digit resolution. The study aimed to test whether cataloging public T cell receptors could reveal signatures of past pathogen exposure. All discovery cohort repertoires had been generated on a single sequencing platform. Across approximately 420 genotyped donors of the cohort, an average of roughly 250,000 unique TCR beta nucleotide sequences per donor were sequenced, and roughly 17% of those sequences were non-productive. On the study overall, not on this receptor specifically: According to a later genetic analysis, donors in an Asian-associated ancestry cluster had fewer N-insertions in productive TCRs than the approximately 710-donor mean. A cluster of highly shared sequence variants was judged likely to represent a technical artifact of the sequencing pipeline. When HLA alleles, especially DR and DQ, strongly co-occurred, TCR associations were difficult to assign to individual alleles. Immune exposure information for the cohort was limited to CMV serostatus. According to a later analysis, parvovirus B19, influenza, CMV and Epstein-Barr virus appeared linked to several top co-occurrence clusters. In a later genetic analysis, a missense DCLRE1C variant was associated with V-gene and J-gene trimming of TCR beta chains, and the association was replicated in an independent cohort. The authors suggested that the approach could potentially be extended to other disease states and immunological phenotypes. A later analysis found that TCR association rates varied across HLA loci, with DRB1 alleles showing the most associated TCRs and HLA-C alleles the fewest. A further reported finding was that TCR beta sequences accurately predicted the HLA-A and HLA-B alleles for most subjects in the first cohort. Most TCR sequences were observed very rarely across donors, whereas some public TCRs were present in many individuals. Most CMV-associated TCR beta chains appeared to be HLA-restricted in a later analysis, and the HLA associations seemed to be driven largely by CMV exposure. The study listed 164 TCR beta chains as associated with cytomegalovirus. This cohort had only TCR beta chains sequenced, and the lack of alpha or paired-chain data limited which features could be detected. The earlier analysis of some 560 of the donors excluded 15 to 20 rarely observed V segments, including chromosome 9 orphons, because counts were too low. In a later analysis, HLA-associated TCR beta chains showed more clonal expansion and lower generation probabilities than non-associated chains that were equally common. In vitro tests confirmed that a few of the cytomegalovirus-associated TCR beta chains recognize cytomegalovirus antigens. Roughly uniform sequencing depth across donors was assumed in presence/absence analyses, although this assumption may not hold. At a false discovery rate of 0.05, a later analysis linked 16,951 TCR beta sequences to specific HLA alleles. HLA typing was unavailable for some donors at each locus, so association tests used only the typed subset. Linkage disequilibrium might explain the correlated functional status among segregating V segments, but an unknown experimental factor could not be ruled out. Cytomegalovirus status was reported to be diagnosed by the classifier with high specificity and sensitivity in both the original and validation cohorts. Some IMGT-functional V segments, including TRBV6-2 and TRBV6-3, could not be told apart with the 87-base-pair reads, so those segments were excluded. In an earlier analysis of roughly 560 of the donors, most TCR beta V segments were observed in productive rearrangements about 87% or about 30% of the time, broadly matching IMGT annotations.

The cohort comprised around 700 healthy bone marrow donors. All cohort members were sampled while nominally healthy, although unrecorded immune exposures were likely present. The donor was CMV seronegative and was included in the group of a few hundred seronegative cohort members. Each donor provided a peripheral blood sample, and peripheral blood mononuclear cells were used for TCR beta sequencing. Genomic DNA was extracted from the blood cell samples with the Qiagen DNeasy Blood Extraction Kit. The sequence is built from TRBV5-1 and TRBJ2-5; the D gene is not confidently resolved. Sequenced sample: PBMCs. The sequence came from a man aged 50 to 59 in good health and CMV-seronegative. The CDR3 protein sequence reads: CASSLAFEETQYF. The DNA is as follows: TGCGCCAGCAGCTTAGCGTTCGAAGAGACCCAGTACTTC.